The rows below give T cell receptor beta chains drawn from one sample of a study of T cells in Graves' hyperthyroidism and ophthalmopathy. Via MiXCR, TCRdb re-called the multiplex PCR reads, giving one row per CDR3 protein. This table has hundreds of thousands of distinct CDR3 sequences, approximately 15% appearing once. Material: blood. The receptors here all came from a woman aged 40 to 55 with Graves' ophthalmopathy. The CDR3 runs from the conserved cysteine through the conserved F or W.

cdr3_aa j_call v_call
CASSLTGGWETQYF TRBJ2-5 TRBV5-1
CASSKDGKTNGYTF TRBJ1-2 TRBV4-1
CASSSARHAEAFF TRBJ1-1 TRBV12-3/TRBV12-4
CASSPSAGADTQYF TRBJ2-3 TRBV18
CASRLGGSTDTQYF TRBJ2-3 TRBV6-1
CATKKRGSSYEQYF TRBJ2-7 TRBV28
CASSQWDINQDEQFF TRBJ2-1 TRBV14
CSAPASGSPDTQYF TRBJ2-3 TRBV20-1
CASSPGRGQGDTQYF TRBJ2-3 TRBV2
CASSRQENNYGYTF TRBJ1-2 TRBV28
CRAGEREGPETQYF TRBJ2-5 TRBV20-1
CASSLDWVLTGELFF TRBJ2-2 TRBV5-1
CASSIGLGQPQHF TRBJ1-5 TRBV18
CASSLGQWVAFF TRBJ1-1 TRBV12-3/TRBV12-4
CASTPRTGRFTNSPLHF TRBJ1-6 TRBV7-8
CASSLNGHEPPEQYF TRBJ2-7 TRBV5-6
CASSLGAGSYTDTQYF TRBJ2-3 TRBV7-6
CASSEIGTGNEQFF TRBJ2-1 TRBV6-1
CASSVHELNTEAFF TRBJ1-1 TRBV5-1
CSARDSPSDSVTQYF TRBJ2-3 TRBV20-1
CASSLEGGRGYTF TRBJ1-2 TRBV5-1
CASSPPSGGREETQYF TRBJ2-5 TRBV4-1
CASSTGALTNEKLFF TRBJ1-4 TRBV7-9
CASSSDRVETQYF TRBJ2-5 TRBV11-2
CSVAVGGVNTGELFF TRBJ2-2 TRBV29-1
CASSPTGVNTEAFF TRBJ1-1 TRBV3-1
CASSYTEQGLPGNTF TRBJ1-2 TRBV12-3/TRBV12-4
CSVEGKGREGLDEQFF TRBJ2-1 TRBV29-1
CASKGGEGVGNEQFF TRBJ2-1 TRBV6-1
CSVKDRNNEKLFF TRBJ1-4 TRBV29-1
CASSLEQISEAFF TRBJ1-1 TRBV5-6
CASSYTTLQGGKGQNTEAFF TRBJ1-1 TRBV6-6
CASSIRGRQEFNYGYTF TRBJ1-2 TRBV19
CSAREAAPTEAKNIQYF TRBJ2-4 TRBV20-1
CASSHTTGVNTEAFF TRBJ1-1 TRBV4-1
CASSPGPGTDTQYF TRBJ2-3 TRBV28
CSVENLAGGNNEQFF TRBJ2-1 TRBV29-1
CASTQTAPTPYNEQFF TRBJ2-1 TRBV11-2
CAWGERADTQYF TRBJ2-3 TRBV30
CASSQAGPNEKLFF TRBJ1-4 TRBV3-1
CASTVPYSNQPQHF TRBJ1-5 TRBV19
CASSIKRVGYTEAFF TRBJ1-1 TRBV19
CASSIWENTEAFF TRBJ1-1 TRBV6-1
CASSKTDVDTEAFF TRBJ1-1 TRBV12-3/TRBV12-4
CASSVGQINEKLFF TRBJ1-4 TRBV9
CASSLYGTSGSYEQYF TRBJ2-7 TRBV28
CSARGQGAREQFF TRBJ2-1 TRBV20-1